These T cell receptor beta chains were read from a single sample in a study of cytomegalovirus exposure and HLA in healthy donors. Sequenced by immunoSEQ multiplex PCR; TCRdb stores in-frame clones only, minus some. Counted here are about 140,000 clones, 85% to 90% occurring once; the ten biggest clones make up roughly 3%. Sequenced input: PBMCs. Every receptor here comes from a man between 18 and 29 years old in good health and CMV-seronegative. Each CDR3 is given without its conserved first and last residue. Each record gives: CDR3 protein, D gene, J gene, CDR3 length, V gene. A D gene is named only where the DNA matches it firmly.

ASSLDSPSSGNTIY | . | TRBJ1-3 | 14 | TRBV5-1
ASSFGTGYYEQY | TRBD1 | TRBJ2-7 | 12 | TRBV11-2
ASSFHYTGELF | . | TRBJ2-2 | 11 | TRBV5-5
ASSKELRYLRSGANVLT | . | TRBJ2-6 | 17 | TRBV21-1
ASSFLAGVPDTQY | TRBD2 | TRBJ2-3 | 13 | TRBV5-1
ASSESSDRGQPQH | TRBD1 | TRBJ1-5 | 13 | TRBV2
ASSLVIPGGSNSGANVLT | . | TRBJ2-6 | 18 | TRBV7-8
ASSFGTTLTGELF | TRBD2 | TRBJ2-2 | 13 | TRBV5-6
ASSYSTSGSEQY | TRBD2 | TRBJ2-7 | 12 | TRBV6-6
ASSPRRDSNNSPLH | TRBD1 | TRBJ1-6 | 14 | TRBV18
ASSLVAGGTDTQY | . | TRBJ2-3 | 13 | TRBV5-1
ASRVASATNEKLF | . | TRBJ1-4 | 13 | TRBV6-1
AFPKREVPADTQY | TRBD2 | TRBJ2-3 | 13 | TRBV27
ASSYGGYNEQF | . | TRBJ2-1 | 11 | TRBV6-6
ASSLRTGGYEQY | TRBD1 | TRBJ2-7 | 12 | TRBV5-8
ASSRLSARWVNEQF | . | TRBJ2-1 | 14 | TRBV5-6
AISEGTGGGRAF | TRBD1 | TRBJ1-1 | 12 | TRBV10-3
ASSLEERGNIQY | TRBD2 | TRBJ2-4 | 12 | TRBV5-5
ATLRSGGGGLF | . | TRBJ1-4 | 11 | TRBV25-1
ASSPRSYEQY | . | TRBJ2-7 | 10 | TRBV6-5
ASSLGQGDYGYT | . | TRBJ1-2 | 12 | TRBV7-9
ASSLGLPGNTIY | . | TRBJ1-3 | 12 | TRBV5-5